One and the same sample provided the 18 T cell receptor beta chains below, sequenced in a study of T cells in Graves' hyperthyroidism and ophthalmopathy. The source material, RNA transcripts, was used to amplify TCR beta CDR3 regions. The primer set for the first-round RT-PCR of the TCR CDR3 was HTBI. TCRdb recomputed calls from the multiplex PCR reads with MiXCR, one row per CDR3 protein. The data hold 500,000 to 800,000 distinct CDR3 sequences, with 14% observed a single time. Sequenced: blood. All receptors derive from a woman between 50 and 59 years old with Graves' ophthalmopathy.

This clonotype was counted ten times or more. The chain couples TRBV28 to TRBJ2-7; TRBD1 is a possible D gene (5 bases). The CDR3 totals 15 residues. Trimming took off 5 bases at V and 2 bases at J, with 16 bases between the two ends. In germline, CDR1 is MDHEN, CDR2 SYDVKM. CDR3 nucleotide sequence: TGTGCCAGCAGTGGAGAAAGGACACCAACCTACGAGCAGTACTTC. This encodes CASSGERTPTYEQYF.

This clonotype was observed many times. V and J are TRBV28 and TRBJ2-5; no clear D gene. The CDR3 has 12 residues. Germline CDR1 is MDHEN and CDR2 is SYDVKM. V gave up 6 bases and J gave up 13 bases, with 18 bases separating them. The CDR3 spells CASSTLKPQRYF. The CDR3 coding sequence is TGTGCCAGCAGCACCCTAAAACCCCAGAGGTACTTC.

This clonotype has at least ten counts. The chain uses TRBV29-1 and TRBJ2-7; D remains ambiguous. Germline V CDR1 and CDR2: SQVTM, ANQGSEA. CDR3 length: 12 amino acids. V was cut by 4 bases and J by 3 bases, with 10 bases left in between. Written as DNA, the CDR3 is TGCAGCGTTGTGACGAGCTTCTACGAGCAGTACTTC. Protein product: CSVVTSFYEQYF.

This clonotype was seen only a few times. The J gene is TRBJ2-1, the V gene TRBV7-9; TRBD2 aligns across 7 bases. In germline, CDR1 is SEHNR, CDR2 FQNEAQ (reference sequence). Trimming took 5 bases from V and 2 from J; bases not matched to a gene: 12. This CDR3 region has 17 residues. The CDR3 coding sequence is TGTGCCAGCAGCATCTCCCAACTAGCGCGCACCTACAATGAGCAGTTCTTC. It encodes CASSISQLARTYNEQFF.

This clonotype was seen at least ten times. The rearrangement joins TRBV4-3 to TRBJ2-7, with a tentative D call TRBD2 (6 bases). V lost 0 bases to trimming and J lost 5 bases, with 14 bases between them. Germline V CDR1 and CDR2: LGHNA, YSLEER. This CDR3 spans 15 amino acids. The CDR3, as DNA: TGCGCCAGCAGCCAAGATAAGGAGGGCGGCAACGAGCAGTACTTC. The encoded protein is CASSQDKEGGNEQYF.

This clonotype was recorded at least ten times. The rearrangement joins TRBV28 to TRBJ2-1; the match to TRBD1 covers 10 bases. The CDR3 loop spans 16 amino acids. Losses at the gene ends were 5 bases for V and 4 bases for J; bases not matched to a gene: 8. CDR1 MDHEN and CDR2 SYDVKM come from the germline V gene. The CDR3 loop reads CASSRRQGARYNEQFF. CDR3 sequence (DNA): TGTGCCAGCAGTAGGAGACAGGGGGCGCGGTACAATGAGCAGTTCTTC.

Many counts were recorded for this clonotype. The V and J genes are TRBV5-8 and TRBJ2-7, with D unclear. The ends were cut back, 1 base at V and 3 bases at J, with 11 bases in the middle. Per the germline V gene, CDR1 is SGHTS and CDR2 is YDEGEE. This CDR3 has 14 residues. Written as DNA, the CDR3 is TGTGCCAGCAGCTTGAGACGGTTAAACTACGAGCAGTACTTC. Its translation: CASSLRRLNYEQYF.

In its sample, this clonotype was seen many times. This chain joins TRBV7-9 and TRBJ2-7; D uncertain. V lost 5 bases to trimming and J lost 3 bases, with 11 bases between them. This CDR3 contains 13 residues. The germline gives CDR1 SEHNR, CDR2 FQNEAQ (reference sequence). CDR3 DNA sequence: TGTGCCAGCAGCCCCGTCCATGACTACGAGCAGTACTTC. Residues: CASSPVHDYEQYF.

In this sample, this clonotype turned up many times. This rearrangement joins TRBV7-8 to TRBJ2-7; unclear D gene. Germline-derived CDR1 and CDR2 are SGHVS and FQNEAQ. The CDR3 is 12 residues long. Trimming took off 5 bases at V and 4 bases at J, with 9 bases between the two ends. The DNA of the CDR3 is TGTGCCAGCAGCCCTACTACTTACGAGCAGTACTTC. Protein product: CASSPTTYEQYF.

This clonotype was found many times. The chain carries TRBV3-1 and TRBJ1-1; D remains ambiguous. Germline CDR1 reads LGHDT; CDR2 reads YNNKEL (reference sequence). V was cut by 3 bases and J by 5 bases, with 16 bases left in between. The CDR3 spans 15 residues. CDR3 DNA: TGTGCCAGCAGCCAGGTACCCGGGCCGGTTACTGAAGCTTTCTTT. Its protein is CASSQVPGPVTEAFF.

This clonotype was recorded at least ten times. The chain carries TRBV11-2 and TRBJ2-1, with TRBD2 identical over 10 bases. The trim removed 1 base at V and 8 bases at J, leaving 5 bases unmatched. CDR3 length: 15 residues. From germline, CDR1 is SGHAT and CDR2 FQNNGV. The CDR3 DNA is TGTGCCAGCAGCTTAGTACTAGCGGGGTTCGATGAGCAGTTCTTC. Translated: CASSLVLAGFDEQFF.

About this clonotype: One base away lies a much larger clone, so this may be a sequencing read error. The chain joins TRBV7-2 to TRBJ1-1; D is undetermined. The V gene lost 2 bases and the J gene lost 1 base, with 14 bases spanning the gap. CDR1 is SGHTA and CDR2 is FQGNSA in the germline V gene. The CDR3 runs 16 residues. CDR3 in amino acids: CASSLKAHLGNTEAFF. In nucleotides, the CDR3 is TGTGCCAGCAGCTTAAAGGCTCACCTAGGGAACACTGAAGCTTTCTTT.

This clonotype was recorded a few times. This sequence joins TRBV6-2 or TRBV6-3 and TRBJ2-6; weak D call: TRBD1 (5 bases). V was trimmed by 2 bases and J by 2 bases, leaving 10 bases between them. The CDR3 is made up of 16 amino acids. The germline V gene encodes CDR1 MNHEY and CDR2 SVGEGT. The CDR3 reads CASSYSRVAGANVLTF. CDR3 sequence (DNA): TGTGCCAGCAGTTACAGCAGGGTGGCTGGGGCCAACGTCCTGACTTTC.

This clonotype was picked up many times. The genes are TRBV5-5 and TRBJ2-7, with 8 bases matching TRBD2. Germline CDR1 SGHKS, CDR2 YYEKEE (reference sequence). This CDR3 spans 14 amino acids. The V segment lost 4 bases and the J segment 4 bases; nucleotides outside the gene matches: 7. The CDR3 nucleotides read TGTGCCAGCAGCCTTAGCGGGATGGGTTACGAGCAGTACTTC. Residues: CASSLSGMGYEQYF.

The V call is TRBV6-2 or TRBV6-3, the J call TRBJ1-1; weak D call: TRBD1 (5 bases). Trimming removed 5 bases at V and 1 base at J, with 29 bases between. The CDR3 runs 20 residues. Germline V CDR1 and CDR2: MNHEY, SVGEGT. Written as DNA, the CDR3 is TGTGCCAGCAGTAAACGGACGGGGGTTCCCTTGAACGGGGAGAACACTGAAGCTTTCTTT. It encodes CASSKRTGVPLNGENTEAFF.

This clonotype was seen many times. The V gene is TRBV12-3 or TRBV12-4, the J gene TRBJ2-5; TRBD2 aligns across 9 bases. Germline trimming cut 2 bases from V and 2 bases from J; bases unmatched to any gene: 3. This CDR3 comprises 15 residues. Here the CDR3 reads CASSLSAGGQETQYF. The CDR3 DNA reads TGTGCCAGCAGTTTATCGGCGGGAGGGCAAGAGACCCAGTACTTC.

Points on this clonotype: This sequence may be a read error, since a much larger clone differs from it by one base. As DNA, the CDR3 is TGTGCCAGCAGCCAAGCTCAGGAGATCGGGGAGCTGTTTTTT. It specifies CASSQAQEIGELFF. The rearrangement joins TRBV3-1 to TRBJ2-2; D is unresolved. Germline CDR1 and CDR2: LGHDT and YNNKEL (reference sequence). V lost 1 base, J lost 7 bases, and 10 bases lay in between. The CDR3 runs 14 residues. Using reference TRBV3-1 and TRBJ2-2 for the parts outside the CDR3, the full variable domain is DTAVSQTPKYLVTQMGNDKSIKCEQNLGHDTMYWYKQDSKKFLKIMFSYNNKELIINETVPNRFSPKSPDKAHLNLHINSLELGDSAVYFCASSQAQEIGELFFGEGSRLTVL.

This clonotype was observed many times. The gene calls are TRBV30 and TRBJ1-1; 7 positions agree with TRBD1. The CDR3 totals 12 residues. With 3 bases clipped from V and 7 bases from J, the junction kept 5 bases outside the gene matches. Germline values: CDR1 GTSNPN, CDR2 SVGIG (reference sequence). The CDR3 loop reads CAWSLQGIEAFF. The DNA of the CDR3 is TGTGCCTGGAGCCTACAGGGGATTGAAGCTTTCTTT.